The clone carrying this TCR beta chain was detected a few times. Its antigen is currently unknown. The data belong to a study of cytomegalovirus exposure and HLA in healthy donors. General observations from the study: Analyzed later, association rates of TCRs varied across HLA loci, with DRB1 most and HLA-C fewest. Researchers reported in a later analysis that common viral pathogens appeared linked to several top clusters.

Healthy bone marrow donors supplied every sample. PCR employed 60 Vbeta and 13 Jbeta primers. The repertoire was sequenced with immunoSEQ multiplex PCR; TCRdb's copy has only in-frame clones and lacks some. Of roughly 120,000 clones listed, under 85% are singletons. The CDR3 is 14 amino acids. Germline lookup yields CDR1 SGHKS and CDR2 YYEKEE (reference sequence). The J segment lost 2 bases and the V segment lost 3 bases, leaving 5 bases of the junction unmatched. The source is a man aged 25 to 45 in good health and CMV-seropositive. The sequencing sample was made of PBMCs. J is TRBJ2-7 and V is TRBV5-5, with 7 bases matching TRBD1. The DNA of the CDR3 is TGTGCCAGCAGCTGGGCCCAGGGGGCCTACGAGCAGTACTTC. It encodes CASSWAQGAYEQYF.